This T cell receptor (beta chain) is drawn from a study of blood T cell repertoires in COVID-19. The overall study: Italy, Spain and the United States were the sources of the convalescent and acute COVID-19 samples. The cDNA or gDNA used as material had been derived from T cells, B-cell-depleted T cells, or PBMCs.

Source study methods: Estimates of nucleated cell counts were drawn from the amplification of reference gene primers. Assay: immunoSEQ multiplex PCR; the TCRdb copy retains only in-frame clones and omits some. V and J calls and clone size follow that table, whereas D and trimming were derived from the DNA. This table holds 190,000 or so clones, 85% to 90% found once. The CDR3 has 17 amino acids. V was cut by 1 base and J by 0 bases, with 13 bases left in between. Germline V gene data show CDR1 as KGHSH and CDR2 as LQKENI. The sample taken for sequencing was peripheral blood. This chain links TRBV18 with TRBJ1-5; D is possibly TRBD1 (6 bases). The receptor was derived from a man aged 45-65 years with acute or convalescent COVID-19. CDR3 sequence: CASSPRPGAGSNQPQHF. DNA of the CDR3: TGTGCCAGCTCACCACGGCCAGGGGCGGGTAGCAATCAGCCCCAGCATTTT.